This T cell receptor beta chain appears in the sequencing data of a study of shared T cell receptors in the human thymus. Clones were read by immunoSEQ multiplex PCR, and TCRdb kept only the in-frame ones, dropping some. The sample has some 400,000 clones; 85% to 95% are singletons. Sequencing was carried out using thymocytes. The receptor's source is a human donor.

The CDR3: CASSLVPAITGNTIYF. The CDR3 bases are TGTGCCAGCAGCTTAGTCCCCGCGATTACTGGAAACACCATATATTTT. This chain uses TRBV11-2 with TRBJ1-3; D gene uncertain. Between the trimmed V and J ends, which lost 1 base and 2 bases, there was a span of 12 bases. This CDR3 has 16 amino acids. Germline V lookup: CDR1 SGHAT, CDR2 FQNNGV.